This TCR beta chain is drawn from a study of T cells in Graves' hyperthyroidism and ophthalmopathy. Study-wide findings and caveats: Ophthalmopathy could be told apart from stable hyperthyroidism with a 13 V-J model. The majority of expanded thyroid clonotypes above 0.001 also appeared in blood.

On this clonotype itself: Its antigen is as yet unknown.

Individuals with ophthalmopathy presented a Clinical Activity Score of at least 3, a NOSPECS grade of at least 4 and a duration under 3 months. Unmatched junction bases numbered 3, after V lost 0 bases and J lost 3 bases. The CDR3 consists of 16 residues. The V gene's germline CDR1 is SGHTA and CDR2 FQGTGA. TCR beta CDR3 regions were amplified from RNA transcripts. When the TCR CDR3 underwent first-round RT-PCR, the HTBI primer set was used. From the multiplex PCR reads, TCRdb called clonotypes with MiXCR, one entry per CDR3 protein. The profile shows hundreds of thousands of distinct CDR3 sequences, about 20% of them singletons.

The specimen was blood. The J gene is TRBJ2-3, the V gene TRBV7-3; 10 bases agree with TRBD1. This TCR came from a man between 40 and 49 years old with Graves' ophthalmopathy. The CDR3: CASSLTGTGVTDTQYF. The CDR3 DNA sequence: TGTGCCAGCAGCTTAACCGGGACAGGGGTAACAGATACGCAGTATTTT. The full variable domain, in which reference TRBV7-3 and TRBJ2-3 provide the parts outside the CDR3, is GAGVSQTPSNKVTEKGKYVELRCDPISGHTALYWYRQSLGQGPEFLIYFQGTGAADDSGLPNDRFFAVRPEGSVSTLKIQRTERGDSAVYLCASSLTGTGVTDTQYFGPGTRLTVL.